One T cell receptor beta chain is described in this entry. The data stem from a study of blood T cell repertoires in COVID-19. The data were produced by immunoSEQ multiplex PCR, yet TCRdb's version contains in-frame clones alone and is incomplete. The sample records some 380,000 clones, 90% being singletons. The CDR3 has 14 residues. From germline, CDR1 is SGHRS and CDR2 YFSETQ. Trimming took 0 bases from V and 4 from J; bases not matched to a gene: 3. This receptor was identified in a man aged 18 to 29 with active or convalescent COVID-19. The source material was peripheral blood. This sequence joins TRBV5-1 and TRBJ1-1, with 7 bases fitting TRBD1. The CDR3 spells CASSLEQGRTEAFF. CDR3 DNA: TGCGCCAGCAGCTTGGAACAGGGGCGCACTGAAGCTTTCTTT.